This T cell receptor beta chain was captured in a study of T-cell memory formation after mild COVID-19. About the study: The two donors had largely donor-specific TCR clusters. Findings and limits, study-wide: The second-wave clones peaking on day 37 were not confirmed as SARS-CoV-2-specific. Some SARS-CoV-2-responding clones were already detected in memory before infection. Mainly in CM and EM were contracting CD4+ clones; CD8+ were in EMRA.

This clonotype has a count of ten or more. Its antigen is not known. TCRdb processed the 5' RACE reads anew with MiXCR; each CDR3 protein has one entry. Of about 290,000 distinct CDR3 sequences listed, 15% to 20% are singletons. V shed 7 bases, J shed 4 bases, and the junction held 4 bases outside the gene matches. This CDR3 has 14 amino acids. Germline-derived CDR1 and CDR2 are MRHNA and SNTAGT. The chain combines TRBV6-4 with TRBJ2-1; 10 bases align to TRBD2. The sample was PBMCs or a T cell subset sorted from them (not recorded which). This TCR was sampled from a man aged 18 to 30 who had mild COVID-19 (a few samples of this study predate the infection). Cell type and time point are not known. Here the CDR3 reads CASILSGGYNEQFF. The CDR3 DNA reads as TGTGCCAGCATACTTAGCGGGGGGTACAATGAGCAGTTCTTC.